The sequence of this TCR beta chain was determined in a study of radiation and T cells in renal cell carcinoma. This clone has a handful of counts. The method was immunoSEQ multiplex PCR; TCRdb's version includes in-frame clones alone and lacks a portion of them. Of over 120,000 clones listed, less than 90% are singletons. Germline V gene lookup returns CDR1 SGHVS and CDR2 FQNEAQ. The CDR3 sequence is 16 residues long. With V trimmed by 2 bases and J by 1 base, 3 bases remained unmatched. Stated time point: blood 4 weeks post-SBRT, at nephrectomy. The treatment is: 15 Gy SBRT to primary tumor, nephrectomy 4 weeks later. Nephrectomy followed 15 Gy stereotactic body radiation by 4 weeks.

This sequence originates from a woman in her forties or fifties with renal cell carcinoma. The input for sequencing was blood, taken from a patient whose treatment included radiotherapy and nephrectomy. The genes are TRBV7-8 and TRBJ2-2, with 8 bases that match TRBD2. CDR3 region: CASSLYSGGNTGELFF. As DNA, the CDR3 is TGTGCCAGCAGCTTATACAGCGGGGGGAACACCGGGGAGCTGTTTTTT.